The 24 T cell receptor beta chains given below trace back to one sample, sequenced in a study of sequential checkpoint blockade in melanoma. Treatment defined: randomized to nivolumab then ipilimumab (arm A) or the reverse (arm B). Sequencing was performed with immunoSEQ multiplex PCR; in TCRdb, only in-frame clones are kept and a portion is missing. The sample has roughly 2,000 clones; over 20% are singletons. Sequences were derived from tumor tissue (inferred from file names), sampled from a patient given nivolumab and ipilimumab in sequence. These receptors all come from a human donor with melanoma.

The J gene is TRBJ1-2, the V gene TRBV28, with TRBD1 matching 10 bases. Germline CDR1 and CDR2: MDHEN and SYDVKM. V lost 6 bases to trimming and J lost 4 bases; unmatched junction nucleotides: 11. CDR3 size: 16 residues. CDR3 in DNA: TGTGCCAGCAGACAACATGGACAGGGGGATAGCTATGGCTACACCTTC. It yields the protein CASRQHGQGDSYGYTF.

This clone was observed a few times. V usage is TRBV29-1 and J usage is TRBJ1-1; D remains ambiguous. This CDR3 comprises 12 residues. Trimming pared 7 bases from V and 4 bases from J, leaving 13 bases between. The germline CDR1 and CDR2 sequences are SQVTM and ANQGSEA. CDR3 loop: CSGRSGSTEAFF. The CDR3 DNA follows: TGCAGCGGGAGATCGGGCTCCACTGAAGCTTTCTTT.

This clone is medium-sized by share. V usage is TRBV11-3 and J usage is TRBJ2-3; TRBD2 matches 7 bases. Germline-derived CDR1 and CDR2 are SGHNT and YENEEA. CDR3 length: 15 residues. Trimming took 5 bases from V and 1 from J; bases not matched to a gene: 6. CDR3 nucleotide sequence: TGTGCCAGCAGCCCTTTTCGGGGGGGCACAGATACGCAGTATTTT. Residues: CASSPFRGGTDTQYF. Complete variable domain (other parts from reference TRBV11-3 and TRBJ2-3): EAGVVQSPRYKIIEKKQPVAFWCNPISGHNTLYWYLQNLGQGPELLIRYENEEAVDDSQLPKDRFSAERLKGVDSTLKIQPAELGDSAVYLCASSPFRGGTDTQYFGPGTRLTVL.

This clone is classed as medium-sized. The chain carries TRBV11-3 and TRBJ2-3, with 8 bases identical to TRBD1. Germline V gene data show CDR1 as SGHNT and CDR2 as YENEEA. CDR3 size: 15 residues. J was trimmed by 4 bases and V by 5 bases; bases with no gene match: 8. This chain's CDR3 is CASSDRDRYPDTQYF. The CDR3 nucleotides are TGTGCCAGCAGCGACCGGGACAGGTATCCAGATACGCAGTATTTT.

This clone was counted between two and nine times. The chain is built from TRBV9 and TRBJ1-3; TRBD1 is a possible D gene (6 bases). V gave up 5 bases and J gave up 0 bases, with 18 bases separating them. CDR3 length: 17 amino acids. The V gene's germline CDR1 is SGDLS and CDR2 YYNGEE. CDR3 protein: CASSRISGVSSGNTIYF. CDR3 in DNA: TGTGCCAGCAGTAGAATTTCAGGGGTCAGCTCTGGAAACACCATATATTTT.

This clone appeared a single time. The chain links TRBV14 to TRBJ1-2, with a weak D call TRBD1 (6 bases). V shed 5 bases and J shed 2 bases, with 9 bases lying between them. The CDR3 totals 13 residues. The germline V gene has CDR1 SGHDN and CDR2 FVKESK. CDR3 in DNA: TGTGCCAGCAGCATAAGGGGGAACTATGGCTACACCTTC. Its translation: CASSIRGNYGYTF.

This chain joins TRBV19 and TRBJ2-3; 7 nucleotides agree with TRBD1. With 5 bases clipped from V and 2 bases from J, the junction kept 7 bases outside the gene matches. CDR1 and CDR2 from the germline V gene are LNHDA and SQIVND (reference sequence). The CDR3 is 15 residues long. The CDR3 DNA follows: TGTGCCAGTAGTGATGGGACAGTCTCCACAGATACGCAGTATTTT. Protein sequence: CASSDGTVSTDTQYF.

The chain has TRBV28 and TRBJ2-3, with TRBD1 identical over 7 bases. Per germline, CDR1 MDHEN and CDR2 SYDVKM. V lost 7 bases to trimming and J lost 1 base; unmatched junction nucleotides: 11. This CDR3 is 16 amino acids long. The CDR3 reads CASTLWDRDRTDTQYF. For the CDR3, the DNA is TGTGCCAGCACCCTCTGGGACAGAGACCGCACAGATACGCAGTATTTT.

The chain joins TRBV19 to TRBJ1-6; D is uncertain. CDR3 length equals 13 residues. Trimming took off 2 bases at V and 7 bases at J, with 6 bases between the two ends. Germline values: CDR1 LNHDA, CDR2 SQIVND (reference sequence). CDR3 sequence reads: CASSIFGNSPLHF. For the CDR3, the DNA is TGTGCCAGTAGTATATTTGGGAATTCACCCCTCCACTTT.

This clone is medium-sized in the sample. This chain joins TRBV9 and TRBJ1-6; D remains ambiguous. This CDR3 has 14 amino acids. CDR1 and CDR2 (germline): SGDLS, YYNGEE. V gave up 9 bases and J gave up 5 bases, with 15 bases separating them. The CDR3 is CATQPGDHNSPLHF. The CDR3 DNA is TGTGCCACCCAACCGGGCGACCATAATTCACCCCTCCACTTT.

The chain links TRBV15 to TRBJ1-1; maybe TRBD1 (6 bases). The CDR3 runs 15 residues. V lost 0 bases, J lost 1 base, and 9 bases lay in between. Per germline, CDR1 LNHNV and CDR2 YYDKDF (reference sequence). The CDR3 region has the DNA TGTGCCACCAGCAGAGACAGGGGTACGAACACTGAAGCTTTCTTT. Its protein product is CATSRDRGTNTEAFF.

In this sample, this clone is medium-sized. V usage is TRBV11-3 and J usage is TRBJ1-1; D is possibly TRBD1 (5 bases). V lost 1 base and J lost 0, with 6 bases in between. The CDR3 covers 14 residues. Per germline, CDR1 SGHNT and CDR2 YENEEA. The chain's CDR3 is CASSLGGMNTEAFF. The DNA of the CDR3 is TGTGCCAGCAGCTTAGGGGGGATGAACACTGAAGCTTTCTTT.

Within the sample, this clone is medium-sized. Other DNA variants within this sample encode the same CDR3. The rearrangement uses TRBV11-3 and TRBJ1-3; D ambiguous. Trimming pared 3 bases from V and 3 bases from J, leaving 12 bases between. Germline assignment: CDR1 SGHNT and CDR2 YENEEA. This CDR3 region has 15 residues. The CDR3 DNA reads TGTGCCAGCAGCTTGGGGATAGGTAGTGGAAACACCATATATTTT. This gives the protein CASSLGIGSGNTIYF.

This clone is termed large (0.1 to 1%). The chain is built from TRBV6-8 and TRBJ1-1; D ambiguous. V was shortened by 5 bases and J by 2 bases, with 12 bases between the two germline ends. Germline-derived CDR1 and CDR2 are MNHGY and SAAAGT. The CDR3 extends over 14 amino acids. The CDR3 is CASSDLDANTEAFF. DNA for the CDR3: TGTGCCAGCAGTGATTTGGATGCTAACACTGAAGCTTTCTTT.

The V call is TRBV6-8, the J call TRBJ1-2; no definite D call. This CDR3 is built from 14 residues. Germline CDR1 reads MNHGY; CDR2 reads SAAAGT. Trimming pared 7 bases from V and 0 bases from J, leaving 12 bases between. CDR3 amino acids: CASTLLVANYGYTF. DNA for the CDR3: TGTGCCAGCACTTTGCTAGTCGCTAACTATGGCTACACCTTC.

The chain carries TRBV18 and TRBJ2-7; 10 bases are a match to TRBD1. J lost 3 bases, V lost 3 bases, and 5 bases had no gene match. The germline V gene encodes CDR1 KGHSH and CDR2 LQKENI. This CDR3 is 15 amino acids long. Here the CDR3 DNA reads TGTGCCAGCTCACCTTCCCGGGACAGGGGCTACGAGCAGTACTTC. This gives the protein CASSPSRDRGYEQYF.

The V and J genes are TRBV9 and TRBJ2-3, with 12 bases fitting TRBD2. The CDR3 is 16 residues long. V dropped 4 bases and J dropped 6; count of bases not matched to a gene: 9. The germline V gene has CDR1 SGDLS and CDR2 YYNGEE. The CDR3 is CASSTSGGPTYDTQYF. CDR3 DNA: TGTGCCAGCAGCACTAGCGGGGGGCCAACCTATGATACGCAGTATTTT.

This clone was observed a few times. The CDR3 reads CASSQWVLGEQFF. As DNA, the CDR3 is TGCGCCAGCAGCCAATGGGTGTTAGGTGAGCAGTTCTTC. The J gene is TRBJ2-1, the V gene TRBV4-1, with D uncertain. The V gene lost 2 bases and the J gene lost 9 bases, with 11 bases spanning the gap. This CDR3 comprises 13 residues. Germline CDR1 MGHRA, CDR2 YSYEKL.

This CDR3 reads CSVEGQGTDFNYGYTF. The CDR3 coding sequence is TGCAGCGTTGAGGGACAGGGGACGGACTTTAACTATGGCTACACCTTC. The chain uses TRBV29-1 and TRBJ1-2, with TRBD1 matching over 10 bases. The CDR3 is made up of 16 amino acids. The V segment lost 3 bases and the J segment 1 base; nucleotides outside the gene matches: 8. Germline CDR1 is SQVTM and CDR2 is ANQGSEA.

This clone has more than one count but fewer than ten. The chain has TRBV9 and TRBJ1-4; 7 bases are shared with TRBD1. V trimming: 3 bases; J trimming: 2 bases; junction bases outside the gene matches: 4. Germline CDR1 is SGDLS and CDR2 is YYNGEE. This CDR3 comprises 15 residues. The CDR3 loop is CASSATGTTNEKLFF. In nucleotides, the CDR3 is TGTGCCAGCAGCGCGACAGGGACGACTAATGAAAAACTGTTTTTT.

Relative to its sample, this clone is large. The chain carries TRBV6-8 and TRBJ1-1; D perhaps matches TRBD1 (5 bases). V was trimmed by 6 bases and J by 12 bases, leaving 26 bases between them. CDR3 length: 15 residues. CDR1 and CDR2 from the germline V gene are MNHGY and SAAAGT. Here the CDR3 DNA reads TGTGCCAGCAGAAGTGGGGGTGGGAGCGTCAGCTCGCCTTTCTTT. It is translated as CASRSGGGSVSSPFF.

This clone occurred a few times. This chain links TRBV28 with TRBJ1-2; possibly TRBD1 for D (5 bases). With 7 bases removed from V and 6 bases from J, the gap between germline ends came to 18 bases. Germline lookup yields CDR1 MDHEN and CDR2 SYDVKM. The CDR3 runs to 14 residues. Here the CDR3 reads CASTLGGGRNGYTF. The CDR3 DNA reads as TGTGCCAGCACTTTGGGGGGAGGACGGAATGGCTACACCTTC.

V is TRBV19 and J is TRBJ2-5, with TRBD1 as a possible D gene (5 bases). Germline loops: CDR1 LNHDA, CDR2 SQIVND (reference sequence). The V gene lost 4 bases and the J gene lost 2 bases, with 8 bases spanning the gap. This CDR3 contains 13 residues. The CDR3 reads CASSRQIQETQYF. Written as DNA, the CDR3 is TGTGCCAGTAGTAGACAGATTCAAGAGACCCAGTACTTC.

This clone was counted between two and nine times. CDR3 sequence: CASSGDRAPYEQYF. CDR3 DNA: TGTGCCAGCAGCGGCGACAGGGCCCCCTACGAGCAGTACTTC. The chain combines TRBV9 with TRBJ2-7; 7 bases fit TRBD1. The CDR3 covers 14 residues. CDR1 is SGDLS, CDR2 YYNGEE, per germline. V shed 3 bases, J shed 2 bases, and the junction held 5 bases outside the gene matches. Drawing the rest from reference TRBV9 and TRBJ2-7, the complete variable domain is DSGVTQTPKHLITATGQRVTLRCSPRSGDLSVYWYQQSLDQGLQFLIQYYNGEERAKGNILERFSAQQFPDLHSELNLSSLELGDSALYFCASSGDRAPYEQYFGPGTRLTVT.